Below are 32 T cell receptor beta chains sequenced from a single sample in a study of cytomegalovirus exposure and HLA in healthy donors. The PCR ran on 60 Vbeta and 13 Jbeta primers. Generated by immunoSEQ multiplex PCR, the TCRdb table keeps only in-frame clones and is missing some. This table holds about 200,000 clones, 79% found once. Material: PBMCs. These receptor sequences come from a girl between 5 and 17 years old in good health and CMV-seropositive.

The chain joins TRBV5-6 to TRBJ1-5; TRBD1 agrees at 8 bases. CDR3 length: 17 amino acids. Trimming removed 0 bases from V and 5 bases from J; junction bases left unmatched: 10. Germline V gives CDR1 SGHDT, CDR2 YYEEEE. CDR3 in amino acids: CASSLGTGQGRDQPQHF. In nucleotides, the CDR3 is TGTGCCAGCAGCTTGGGGACCGGACAGGGCAGGGATCAGCCCCAGCATTTT.

The chain combines TRBV19 with TRBJ1-2; 8 nucleotides match TRBD1. V trimming: 2 bases; J trimming: 2 bases; junction bases outside the gene matches: 4. There are 15 residues in the CDR3. The germline V gene encodes CDR1 LNHDA and CDR2 SQIVND (reference sequence). CDR3 region: CASSIKDRVNYGYTF. The CDR3, as DNA: TGTGCCAGTAGTATAAAGGACAGGGTCAACTATGGCTACACCTTC.

In its sample, this clone was seen once. This chain uses TRBV5-1 with TRBJ1-2; D is unclear. The V and J ends lost 4 bases and 8 bases respectively, with 9 bases between them. This CDR3 is built from 11 residues. Germline CDR1 reads SGHRS; CDR2 reads YFSETQ. CDR3 in DNA: TGCGCCAGCAGCGCCGGGATGGGCTACACCTTC. Translation gives CASSAGMGYTF.

The gene calls are TRBV7-8 and TRBJ1-6; D remains ambiguous. The CDR3 extends over 17 amino acids. CDR1 SGHVS and CDR2 FQNEAQ come from the germline V gene. V shed 1 base and J shed 0 bases, with 10 bases lying between them. The CDR3 sequence: CASSLDYSGSYNSPLHF. For the CDR3, the DNA is TGTGCCAGCAGCTTAGACTACTCCGGCTCCTATAATTCACCCCTCCACTTT. The complete variable domain, with remaining parts taken from reference TRBV7-8 and TRBJ1-6, reads GAGVSQSPRYKVAKRGQDVALRCDPISGHVSLFWYQQALGQGPEFLTYFQNEAQLDKSGLPSDRFFAERPEGSVSTLKIQRTQQEDSAVYLCASSLDYSGSYNSPLHFGNGTRLTVT.

The CDR3 loop reads CASSPDRGDEKLFF. The DNA for the CDR3 is TGTGCCAGTAGCCCTGACAGGGGAGATGAAAAACTGTTTTTT. V is TRBV19 and J is TRBJ1-4, with 8 bases matching TRBD1. Losses at the gene ends were 6 bases for V and 6 bases for J; bases not matched to a gene: 6. Germline V gene data show CDR1 as LNHDA and CDR2 as SQIVND (reference sequence). This CDR3 comprises 14 residues.

The rearrangement uses TRBV29-1 and TRBJ1-2; D is perhaps TRBD1 (5 bases). Trimming removed 0 bases at V and 2 bases at J, with 10 bases between. The CDR3 has 14 amino acids. Germline CDR1 reads SQVTM; CDR2 reads ANQGSEA. The CDR3 DNA is TGCAGCGTTGAAGATCGGCAGGGAAACTATGGCTACACCTTC. It specifies CSVEDRQGNYGYTF.

This rearrangement joins TRBV5-1 to TRBJ2-5; maybe TRBD2 (7 bases). The V end was cut by 0 bases, the J end by 7 bases, with 22 bases between. CDR3 length equals 17 residues. Germline V gene data show CDR1 as SGHRS and CDR2 as YFSETQ. CDR3 nucleotides: TGCGCCAGCAGCTTGGAGGGGGGGAGCAGATCATCGGGGACCCAGTACTTC. Translated: CASSLEGGSRSSGTQYF.

This chain connects TRBV10-3 to TRBJ1-2, with TRBD1 matching over 9 bases. The CDR3 has 15 residues. With 0 bases clipped from V and 5 bases from J, the junction kept 4 bases outside the gene matches. Germline V CDR1 and CDR2: ENHRY, SYGVKD. The CDR3, as DNA: TGTGCCATCAGTGAGTCCGGGACAGGGTCTTATGGCTACACCTTC. Encoded protein: CAISESGTGSYGYTF.

The chain employs TRBV10-3 and TRBJ2-4; TRBD2 might be the D (6 bases). The germline V gene encodes CDR1 ENHRY and CDR2 SYGVKD. V lost 7 bases, J lost 6 bases, and 22 bases lay in between. CDR3 length equals 16 residues. In DNA form, the CDR3 reads TGTGCCATCACCTTTCGGGAGCAAGGAATTGGAAACATTCAGTACTTC. Translated: CAITFREQGIGNIQYF.

This chain connects TRBV4-3 to TRBJ1-2; TRBD1 matches 11 bases. This CDR3 has 16 amino acids. Per the germline V gene, CDR1 is LGHNA and CDR2 is YSLEER. V lost 5 bases, J lost 4 bases, and 9 bases stayed unmatched. As DNA, the CDR3 is TGCGCCAGCAGCAGAGCTGGGACAGGGGGTAGCTATGGCTACACCTTC. Its translation is CASSRAGTGGSYGYTF.

This sequence joins TRBV9 and TRBJ1-3, with D perhaps matching TRBD1 (5 bases). The CDR3 contains 17 residues. Germline V gene lookup returns CDR1 SGDLS and CDR2 YYNGEE. The ends were cut back, 4 bases at V and 4 bases at J, with 21 bases in the middle. Here the CDR3 DNA reads TGTGCCAGCAGCCTCCGAGCCTCAGGGCCGACCGGAAACACCATATATTTT. Encoded protein: CASSLRASGPTGNTIYF. Full variable domain (missing parts from reference TRBV9 and TRBJ1-3): DSGVTQTPKHLITATGQRVTLRCSPRSGDLSVYWYQQSLDQGLQFLIQYYNGEERAKGNILERFSAQQFPDLHSELNLSSLELGDSALYFCASSLRASGPTGNTIYFGEGSWLTVV.

V is TRBV6-6 and J is TRBJ2-5, with 7 bases aligning to TRBD2. Germline-derived CDR1 and CDR2 are MNHNY and SVGAGI (reference sequence). Trimming at V came to 6 bases and at J to 4 bases, leaving 11 bases not matched to a gene. The CDR3 runs 15 residues. The CDR3: CASSLQPTSLETQYF. In nucleotides, the CDR3 is TGTGCCAGCAGCCTACAACCGACTAGCTTAGAGACCCAGTACTTC.

The chain recombines TRBV5-1 with TRBJ1-4, with 10 bases aligning to TRBD1. This CDR3 region has 16 residues. The germline gives CDR1 SGHRS, CDR2 YFSETQ. With V trimmed by 2 bases and J by 8 bases, 9 bases remained unmatched. CDR3 residues: CASSFLTGGGREKLFF. The CDR3 coding sequence is TGCGCCAGCAGCTTCTTGACAGGGGGCGGAAGGGAAAAACTGTTTTTT.

This clone appeared a single time. V and J are TRBV6-1 and TRBJ2-2, with 8 bases identical to TRBD2. V trimming: 5 bases; J trimming: 5 bases; junction bases outside the gene matches: 7. This CDR3 has 15 amino acids. Germline CDR1 reads MNHNS; CDR2 reads SASEGT. Written as DNA, the CDR3 is TGTGCCAGCAGTTTACGGGGGGGCGAGACCGGGGAGCTGTTTTTT. Protein sequence: CASSLRGGETGELFF.

This chain connects TRBV6-5 to TRBJ2-7, with 8 bases aligning to TRBD2. Trimming removed 4 bases from V and 4 bases from J; junction bases left unmatched: 6. The CDR3 is made up of 14 amino acids. The V gene's germline CDR1 is MNHEY and CDR2 SVGAGI. Here the CDR3 reads CASSSVGGGYEQYF. The CDR3 DNA sequence: TGTGCCAGCAGTTCAGTTGGCGGGGGGTACGAGCAGTACTTC.

The CDR3 sequence: CASSRGQASEQFF. The CDR3 nucleotides are TGCGCCAGCAGCCGCGGACAGGCGAGTGAGCAGTTCTTC. The rearrangement uses TRBV4-3 and TRBJ2-1, with TRBD1 identical over 7 bases. Germline CDR1 is LGHNA and CDR2 is YSLEER. V lost 4 bases, J lost 9 bases, and 6 bases stayed unmatched. CDR3 length: 13 amino acids.

Here the CDR3 DNA reads TGTGCCAGCAGCTTAAGGGCACTGGGGCAGGCGACCCACGAGCAGTACTTC. Its translation is CASSLRALGQATHEQYF. The chain links TRBV11-2 to TRBJ2-7; tentative D call: TRBD1 (5 bases). CDR3 length: 17 amino acids. V lost 2 bases to trimming and J lost 5 bases, with 22 bases between them. From germline, CDR1 is SGHAT and CDR2 FQNNGV.

The V and J genes are TRBV5-6 and TRBJ1-2, with 8 bases that match TRBD1. Germline CDR1 is SGHDT and CDR2 is YYEEEE. The CDR3 runs to 14 residues. The V gene end was trimmed by 4 bases and the J gene end by 7 bases; junction bases not matched to a gene: 9. The CDR3 is CASSVGTGAFGYTF. CDR3 DNA sequence: TGTGCCAGCAGCGTCGGGACAGGAGCTTTTGGCTACACCTTC.

This rearrangement joins TRBV9 to TRBJ1-2, with D maybe TRBD1 (5 bases). CDR1 is SGDLS and CDR2 is YYNGEE in the germline V gene. Trimming cost V 0 bases and J 2 bases, with 14 bases left between them. The CDR3 consists of 16 residues. The CDR3 sequence: CASSVVPGRGNYGYTF. CDR3 bases: TGTGCCAGCAGCGTAGTGCCCGGGAGGGGCAACTATGGCTACACCTTC.

The chain joins TRBV29-1 to TRBJ2-7; possibly TRBD1 for D (5 bases). Germline lookup yields CDR1 SQVTM and CDR2 ANQGSEA. V was cut by 6 bases and J by 0 bases, with 12 bases left in between. The CDR3 loop spans 13 amino acids. For the CDR3, the DNA is TGCAGCGTCCAGGACAAGAGCTCCTACGAGCAGTACTTC. Its translation is CSVQDKSSYEQYF.

This clone was found once. The chain recombines TRBV6-6 with TRBJ1-6; possibly TRBD1 for D (5 bases). The CDR3 spans 16 residues. V was pared by 3 bases and J by 6 bases, with 15 bases between. CDR1 MNHNY and CDR2 SVGAGI come from the germline V gene (reference sequence). CDR3 DNA: TGTGCCAGCAGTTATGGACGTGGGGGGACTAATTCACCCCTCCACTTT. Its protein product is CASSYGRGGTNSPLHF.

The chain employs TRBV9 and TRBJ1-5, with D perhaps TRBD1 (6 bases). V lost 0 bases to trimming and J lost 3 bases, with 10 bases between them. Germline CDR1 and CDR2: SGDLS and YYNGEE. The CDR3 runs 15 residues. CDR3 sequence: CASSVESGVNQPQHF. CDR3 sequence (DNA): TGTGCCAGCAGCGTAGAGTCAGGGGTCAATCAGCCCCAGCATTTT.

The chain links TRBV10-3 to TRBJ2-2, with 10 bases aligning to TRBD1. The V gene's germline CDR1 is ENHRY and CDR2 SYGVKD. Germline trimming cut 10 bases from V and 3 bases from J; bases unmatched to any gene: 5. The CDR3 sequence is 14 residues long. CDR3 DNA sequence: TGTGCCACGGCCGGGACAGGGGACACCGGGGAGCTGTTTTTT. Its protein is CATAGTGDTGELFF.

The chain couples TRBV30 to TRBJ1-5, with D perhaps TRBD1 (5 bases). The CDR3 contains 15 residues. V lost 3 bases and J lost 2, with 14 bases in between. CDR1 and CDR2 (germline): GTSNPN, SVGIG (reference sequence). CDR3 amino acids: CAWSQGGKGNQPQHF. The CDR3 DNA follows: TGTGCCTGGAGCCAGGGAGGCAAGGGCAATCAGCCCCAGCATTTT.

The J gene is TRBJ1-3, the V gene TRBV5-4, with 8 bases that match TRBD1. V trimming: 4 bases; J trimming: 4 bases; junction bases outside the gene matches: 19. CDR1 is SGHNT and CDR2 is YYREEE in the germline V gene (reference sequence). The CDR3 spans 19 residues. The CDR3, as DNA: TGTGCCAGCAGCGAGATCCCCGGGGGGACAGGAAGGAGAGGAAACACCATATATTTT. As protein: CASSEIPGGTGRRGNTIYF.

This clone appeared a single time. The V call is TRBV10-2, the J call TRBJ2-3, with a possible D match to TRBD2 (7 bases). The CDR3 loop spans 16 amino acids. V was cut by 5 bases and J by 4 bases, with 19 bases left in between. The germline CDR1 and CDR2 sequences are WSHSY and SAAADI. For the CDR3, the DNA is TGCGCCAGCAGTACCGATGAGGGGGGGGGTGCAGATACGCAGTATTTT. This translates into CASSTDEGGGADTQYF.

As concerns this clone: Other DNA sequences within the sample encode an identical CDR3. The gene calls are TRBV6-5 and TRBJ1-2; 7 bases agree with TRBD1. This CDR3 contains 14 residues. Looked up from germline, CDR1 is MNHEY and CDR2 is SVGAGI. The V gene end was trimmed by 2 bases and the J gene end by 4 bases; junction bases not matched to a gene: 4. As DNA, the CDR3 is TGTGCCAGCAGTTACGGAACAGGGGTCTATGGCTACACCTTC. Amino acid sequence: CASSYGTGVYGYTF.

The chain uses TRBV11-3 and TRBJ2-5, with D unresolved. This CDR3 comprises 13 residues. The V and J ends lost 0 bases and 5 bases respectively, with 7 bases between them. Germline CDR1 is SGHNT and CDR2 is YENEEA. CDR3 loop: CASSLDRSETQYF. Here the CDR3 DNA reads TGTGCCAGCAGCTTAGATCGTAGCGAGACCCAGTACTTC.

This chain's CDR3 is CASSRLIGGARGYTF. In DNA, the CDR3 is TGTGCCAGCAGTAGGCTTATCGGGGGGGCGCGAGGCTACACCTTC. The chain employs TRBV7-2 and TRBJ1-2; tentative D call: TRBD1 (6 bases). This CDR3 is 15 amino acids long. The germline gives CDR1 SGHTA, CDR2 FQGNSA. Deletions cut 6 bases from V and 8 bases from J, with 22 bases between.

This chain links TRBV7-2 with TRBJ1-2; 9 nucleotides match TRBD1. Germline loops: CDR1 SGHTA, CDR2 FQGNSA. Unmatched junction bases numbered 3, after V lost 0 bases and J lost 4 bases. This CDR3 is 15 amino acids long. Written as DNA, the CDR3 is TGTGCCAGCAGCTTAGCGCGGGACAGGGTCTATGGCTACACCTTC. Its translation is CASSLARDRVYGYTF.

V usage is TRBV5-5 and J usage is TRBJ1-3; TRBD1 agrees at 7 bases. V was pared by 0 bases and J by 4 bases, with 16 bases of the junction left unmatched. Germline V CDR1 and CDR2: SGHKS, YYEKEE (reference sequence). This CDR3 spans 19 amino acids. In DNA form, the CDR3 reads TGTGCCAGCAGCTTGGGATTAGTCGCGGGACAGCCTTCCGGAAACACCATATATTTT. It translates to CASSLGLVAGQPSGNTIYF.

The chain joins TRBV7-9 to TRBJ2-7, with 9 bases identical to TRBD1. Germline CDR1 is SEHNR and CDR2 is FQNEAQ (reference sequence). The CDR3 is 12 residues long. J gave up 5 bases and V 5 bases, and 1 base lay outside the gene matches. CDR3 nucleotides: TGTGCCAGCAGCCGGACAGGGGACGAGCAGTACTTC. The encoded protein is CASSRTGDEQYF.